The present TCR beta chain was sequenced within a study of beta chain features in type 1 diabetes. The CDR3 has 14 residues. Germline V gene data show CDR1 as SGHRS and CDR2 as YFSETQ. Trimming left V 0 bases short and J 6 bases short, with 10 bases between. Only a few counts were recorded for this clone. What was sequenced were expressed TCRB transcripts, since all of the isolated RNA had been reverse transcribed. Here immunoSEQ multiplex PCR was the method, and the copy in TCRdb shows in-frame clones only, minus some. The sample consists of fewer than 250,000 clones, approximately 14% of them appearing once.

J is TRBJ2-1 and V is TRBV5-1; TRBD1 is a possible D gene (6 bases). Sequences were obtained from naive CD4+ T cells from blood. This clonotype was sampled from a woman aged 40 to 49 in good health. The CDR3 DNA reads as TGCGCCAGCAGCTTGGCCTCGACAGGCAATGAGCAGTTCTTC. Protein sequence: CASSLASTGNEQFF.